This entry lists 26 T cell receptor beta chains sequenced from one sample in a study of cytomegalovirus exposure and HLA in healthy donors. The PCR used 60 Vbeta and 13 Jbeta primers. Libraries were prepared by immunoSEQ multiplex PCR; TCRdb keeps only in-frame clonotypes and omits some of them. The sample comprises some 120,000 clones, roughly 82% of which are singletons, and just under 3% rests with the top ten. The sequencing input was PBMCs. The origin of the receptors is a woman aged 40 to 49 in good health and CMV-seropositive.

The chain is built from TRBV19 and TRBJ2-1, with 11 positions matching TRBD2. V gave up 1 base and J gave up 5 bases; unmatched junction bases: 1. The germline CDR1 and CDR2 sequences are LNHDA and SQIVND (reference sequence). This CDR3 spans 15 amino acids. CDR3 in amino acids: CASSIVAGGNNEQFF. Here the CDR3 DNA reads TGTGCCAGTAGTATAGTAGCGGGGGGGAACAATGAGCAGTTCTTC.

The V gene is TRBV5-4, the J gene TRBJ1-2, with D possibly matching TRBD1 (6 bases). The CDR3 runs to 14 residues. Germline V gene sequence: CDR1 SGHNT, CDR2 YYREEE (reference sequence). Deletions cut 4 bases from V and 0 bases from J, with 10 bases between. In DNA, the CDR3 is TGTGCCAGCAGCCCTACAGGGTCTAACTATGGCTACACCTTC. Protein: CASSPTGSNYGYTF.

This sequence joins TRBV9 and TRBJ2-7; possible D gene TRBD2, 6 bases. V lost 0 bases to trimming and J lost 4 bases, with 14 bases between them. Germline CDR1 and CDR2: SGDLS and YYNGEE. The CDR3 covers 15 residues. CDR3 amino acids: CASSVAGGLTYEQYF. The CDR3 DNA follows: TGTGCCAGCAGCGTAGCCGGGGGTCTAACATACGAGCAGTACTTC. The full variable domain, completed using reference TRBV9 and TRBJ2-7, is DSGVTQTPKHLITATGQRVTLRCSPRSGDLSVYWYQQSLDQGLQFLIQYYNGEERAKGNILERFSAQQFPDLHSELNLSSLELGDSALYFCASSVAGGLTYEQYFGPGTRLTVT.

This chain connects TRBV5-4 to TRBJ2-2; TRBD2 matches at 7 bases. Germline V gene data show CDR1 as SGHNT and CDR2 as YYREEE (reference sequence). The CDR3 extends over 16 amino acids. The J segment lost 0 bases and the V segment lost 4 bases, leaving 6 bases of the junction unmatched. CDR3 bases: TGTGCCAGCAGCCGCCAGACTAGCCCGAACACCGGGGAGCTGTTTTTT. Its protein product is CASSRQTSPNTGELFF.

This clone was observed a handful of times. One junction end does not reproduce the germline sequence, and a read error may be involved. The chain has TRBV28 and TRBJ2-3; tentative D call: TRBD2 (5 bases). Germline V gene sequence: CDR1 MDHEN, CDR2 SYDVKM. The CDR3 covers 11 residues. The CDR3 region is CASSLAHRAVF. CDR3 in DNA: TGTGCCAGCAGTCTGGCCCACCGAGCGGTATTT.

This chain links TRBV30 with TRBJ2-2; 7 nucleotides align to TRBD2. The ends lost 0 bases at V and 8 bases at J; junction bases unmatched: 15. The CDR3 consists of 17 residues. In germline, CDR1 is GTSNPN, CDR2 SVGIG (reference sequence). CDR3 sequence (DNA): TGTGCCTGGAGTGTAAATCGCGGGAGTTCAGTTAGAGGGGAGCTGTTTTTT. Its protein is CAWSVNRGSSVRGELFF.

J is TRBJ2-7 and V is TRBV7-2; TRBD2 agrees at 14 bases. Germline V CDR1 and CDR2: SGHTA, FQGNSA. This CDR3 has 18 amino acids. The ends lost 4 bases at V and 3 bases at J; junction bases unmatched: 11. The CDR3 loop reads CASSWGLAGAPAGYEQYF. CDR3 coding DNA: TGTGCCAGCAGCTGGGGACTAGCGGGGGCCCCTGCCGGCTACGAGCAGTACTTC.

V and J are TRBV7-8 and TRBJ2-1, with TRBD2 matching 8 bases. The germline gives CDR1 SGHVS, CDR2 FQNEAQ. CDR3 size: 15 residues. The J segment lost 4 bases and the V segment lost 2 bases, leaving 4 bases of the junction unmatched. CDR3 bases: TGTGCCAGCAGCTTACTCAGCGGGGGTTACAATGAGCAGTTCTTC. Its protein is CASSLLSGGYNEQFF.

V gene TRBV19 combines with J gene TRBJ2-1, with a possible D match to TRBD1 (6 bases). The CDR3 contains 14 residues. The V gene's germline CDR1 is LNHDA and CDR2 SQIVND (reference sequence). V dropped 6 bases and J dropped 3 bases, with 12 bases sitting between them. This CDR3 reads CASSGDTSYNEQFF. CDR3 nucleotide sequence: TGTGCCAGTAGCGGGGACACAAGCTACAATGAGCAGTTCTTC.

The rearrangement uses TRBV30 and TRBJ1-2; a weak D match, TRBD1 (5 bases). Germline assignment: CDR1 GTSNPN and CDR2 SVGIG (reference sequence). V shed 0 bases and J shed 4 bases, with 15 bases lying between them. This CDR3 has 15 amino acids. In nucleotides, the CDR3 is TGTGCCTGGAGTGTGGGACTCGGGTCTGGCTATGGCTACACCTTC. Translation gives CAWSVGLGSGYGYTF.

The CDR3 region has the DNA TGTGCCAGCAGTGAAGCGGCAGGGGTTAACTATGGCTACACCTTC. Its translation: CASSEAAGVNYGYTF. The chain joins TRBV6-1 to TRBJ1-2; D possibly corresponds to TRBD1 (6 bases). This CDR3 is built from 15 residues. Deletions cut 0 bases from V and 1 base from J, with 9 bases between. The germline V gene encodes CDR1 MNHNS and CDR2 SASEGT.

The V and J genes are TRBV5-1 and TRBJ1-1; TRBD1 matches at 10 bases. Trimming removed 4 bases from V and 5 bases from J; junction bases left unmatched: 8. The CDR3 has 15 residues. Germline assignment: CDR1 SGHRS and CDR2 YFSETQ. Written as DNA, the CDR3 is TGCGCCAGCAGCATCCGACAGGGGGCGTTGACTGAAGCTTTCTTT. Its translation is CASSIRQGALTEAFF.

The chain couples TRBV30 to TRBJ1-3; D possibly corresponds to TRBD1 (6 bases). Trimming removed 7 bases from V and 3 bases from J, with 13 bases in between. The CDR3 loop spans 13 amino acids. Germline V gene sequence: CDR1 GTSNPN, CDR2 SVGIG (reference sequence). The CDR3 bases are TGTGCCTCAAGACGGGACAATGGAAACACCATATATTTT. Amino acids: CASRRDNGNTIYF.

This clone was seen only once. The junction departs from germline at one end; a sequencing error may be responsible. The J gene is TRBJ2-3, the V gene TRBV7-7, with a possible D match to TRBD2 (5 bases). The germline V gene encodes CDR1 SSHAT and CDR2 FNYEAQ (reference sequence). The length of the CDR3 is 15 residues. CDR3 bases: TGTGCTAGCAGCCGGGGTGGTCTAGCCTCAGATACGCAGTATTTT. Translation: CASSRGGLASDTQYF. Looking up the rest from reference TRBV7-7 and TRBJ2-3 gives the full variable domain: GAGVSQSPRYKVTKRGQDVTLRCDPISSHATLYWYQQALGQGPEFLTYFNYEAQPDKSGLPSDRFSAERPEGSISTLTIQRTEQRDSAMYRCASSRGGLASDTQYFGPGTRLTVL.

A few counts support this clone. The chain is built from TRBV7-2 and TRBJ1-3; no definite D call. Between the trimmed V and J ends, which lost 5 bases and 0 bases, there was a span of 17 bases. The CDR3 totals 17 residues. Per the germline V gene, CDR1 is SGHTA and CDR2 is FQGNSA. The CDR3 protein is CASSPGEGSDSGNTIYF. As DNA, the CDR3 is TGTGCCAGCAGCCCGGGAGAAGGGTCCGACTCTGGAAACACCATATATTTT.

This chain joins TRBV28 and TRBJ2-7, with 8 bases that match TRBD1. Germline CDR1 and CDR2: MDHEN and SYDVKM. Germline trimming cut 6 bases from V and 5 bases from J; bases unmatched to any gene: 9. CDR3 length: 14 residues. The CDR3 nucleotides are TGTGCCAGCAGCTGGCCCTCAGGGGGCAACGAGCAGTACTTC. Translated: CASSWPSGGNEQYF.

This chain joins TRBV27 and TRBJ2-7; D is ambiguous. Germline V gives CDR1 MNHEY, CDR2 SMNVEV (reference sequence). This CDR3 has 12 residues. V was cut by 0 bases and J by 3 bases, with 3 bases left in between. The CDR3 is CASSLSFYEQYF. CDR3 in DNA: TGTGCCAGCAGTTTATCCTTCTACGAGCAGTACTTC.

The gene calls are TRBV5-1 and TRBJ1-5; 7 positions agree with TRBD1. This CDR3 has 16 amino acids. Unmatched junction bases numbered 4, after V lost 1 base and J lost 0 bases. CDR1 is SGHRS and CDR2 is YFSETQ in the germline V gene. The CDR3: CASSLQGGDSNQPQHF. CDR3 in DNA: TGCGCCAGCAGCTTGCAGGGGGGAGATAGCAATCAGCCCCAGCATTTT.

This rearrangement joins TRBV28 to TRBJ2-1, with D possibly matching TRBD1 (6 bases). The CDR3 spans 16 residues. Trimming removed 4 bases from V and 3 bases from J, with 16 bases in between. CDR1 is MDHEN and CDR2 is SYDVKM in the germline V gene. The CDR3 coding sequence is TGTGCCAGCAGTTCAGGGGTGAGTGGGGTCTACAATGAGCAGTTCTTC. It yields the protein CASSSGVSGVYNEQFF. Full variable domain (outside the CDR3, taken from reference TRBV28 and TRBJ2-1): DVKVTQSSRYLVKRTGEKVFLECVQDMDHENMFWYRQDPGLGLRLIYFSYDVKMKEKGDIPEGYSVSREKKERFSLILESASTNQTSMYLCASSSGVSGVYNEQFFGPGTRLTVL.

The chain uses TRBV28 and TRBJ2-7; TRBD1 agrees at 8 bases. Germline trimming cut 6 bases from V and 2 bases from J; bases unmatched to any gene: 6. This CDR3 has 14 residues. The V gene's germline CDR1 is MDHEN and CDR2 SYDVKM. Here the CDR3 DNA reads TGTGCCAGCAGCCCGGACAGGGATCCCTACGAGCAGTACTTC. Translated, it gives CASSPDRDPYEQYF.

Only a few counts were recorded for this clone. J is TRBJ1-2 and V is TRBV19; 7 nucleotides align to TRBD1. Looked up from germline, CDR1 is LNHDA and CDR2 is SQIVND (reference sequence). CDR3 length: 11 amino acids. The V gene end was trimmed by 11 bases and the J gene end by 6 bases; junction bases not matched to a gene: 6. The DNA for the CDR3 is TGTGCCGGCAGACAGGGACATGGCTACACCTTC. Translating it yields CAGRQGHGYTF.

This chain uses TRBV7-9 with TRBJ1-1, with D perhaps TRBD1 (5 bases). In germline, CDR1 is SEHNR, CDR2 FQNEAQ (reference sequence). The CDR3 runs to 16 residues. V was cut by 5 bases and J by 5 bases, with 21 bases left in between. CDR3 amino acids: CASSRQRGSSNTEAFF. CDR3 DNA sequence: TGTGCCAGCAGCCGACAGCGGGGAAGCAGTAATACTGAAGCTTTCTTT.

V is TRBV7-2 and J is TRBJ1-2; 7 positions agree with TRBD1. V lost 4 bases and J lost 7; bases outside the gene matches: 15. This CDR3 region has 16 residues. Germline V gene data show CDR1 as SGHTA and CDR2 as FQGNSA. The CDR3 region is CASSSHSPTGAGGYTF. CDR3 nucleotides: TGTGCCAGCAGCTCCCACAGCCCAACAGGGGCCGGTGGCTACACCTTC.

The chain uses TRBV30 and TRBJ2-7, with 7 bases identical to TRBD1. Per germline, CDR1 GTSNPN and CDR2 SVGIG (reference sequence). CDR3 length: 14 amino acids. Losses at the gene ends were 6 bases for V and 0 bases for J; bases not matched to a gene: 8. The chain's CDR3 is CACTGALFSYEQYF. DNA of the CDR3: TGTGCCTGTACAGGGGCCCTCTTCTCCTACGAGCAGTACTTC.

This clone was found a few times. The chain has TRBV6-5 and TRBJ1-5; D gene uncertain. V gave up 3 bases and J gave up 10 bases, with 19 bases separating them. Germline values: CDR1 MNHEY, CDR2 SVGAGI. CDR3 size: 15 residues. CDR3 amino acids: CASSYSLSVEGPQHF. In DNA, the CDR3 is TGTGCCAGCAGTTATAGTCTCTCTGTTGAGGGTCCCCAGCATTTT.

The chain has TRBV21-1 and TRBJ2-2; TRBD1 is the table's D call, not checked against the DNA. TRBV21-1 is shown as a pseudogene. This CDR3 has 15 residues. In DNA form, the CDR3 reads TGTGCCAGCAGTCACGGGACAGGGCTCACCGGGGAGCTGTTTTTT. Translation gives CASSHGTGLTGELFF.